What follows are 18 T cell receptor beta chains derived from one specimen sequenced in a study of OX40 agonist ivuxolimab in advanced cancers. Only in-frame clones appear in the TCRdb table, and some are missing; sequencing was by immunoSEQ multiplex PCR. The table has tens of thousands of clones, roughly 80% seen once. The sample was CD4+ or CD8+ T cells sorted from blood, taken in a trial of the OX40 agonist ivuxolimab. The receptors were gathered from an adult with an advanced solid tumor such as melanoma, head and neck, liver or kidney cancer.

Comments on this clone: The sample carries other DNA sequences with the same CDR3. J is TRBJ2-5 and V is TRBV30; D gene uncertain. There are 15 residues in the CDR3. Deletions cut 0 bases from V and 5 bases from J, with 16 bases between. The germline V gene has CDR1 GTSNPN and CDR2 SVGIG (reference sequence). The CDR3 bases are TGTGCCTGGAGTGTAGGTGGAGCTCCCGGGGAGACCCAGTACTTC. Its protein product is CAWSVGGAPGETQYF.

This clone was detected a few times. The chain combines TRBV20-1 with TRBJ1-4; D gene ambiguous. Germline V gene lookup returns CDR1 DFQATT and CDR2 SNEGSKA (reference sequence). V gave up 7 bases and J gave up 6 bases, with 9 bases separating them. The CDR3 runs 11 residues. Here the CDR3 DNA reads TGCAGTGGAGGGAATTATGAAAAACTGTTTTTT. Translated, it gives CSGGNYEKLFF.

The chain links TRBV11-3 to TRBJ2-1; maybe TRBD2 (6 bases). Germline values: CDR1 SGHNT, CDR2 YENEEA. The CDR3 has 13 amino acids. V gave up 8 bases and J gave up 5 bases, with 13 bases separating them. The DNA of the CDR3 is TGTGCCAGCTGTACGGGAGTCCACAATGAGCAGTTCTTC. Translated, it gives CASCTGVHNEQFF.

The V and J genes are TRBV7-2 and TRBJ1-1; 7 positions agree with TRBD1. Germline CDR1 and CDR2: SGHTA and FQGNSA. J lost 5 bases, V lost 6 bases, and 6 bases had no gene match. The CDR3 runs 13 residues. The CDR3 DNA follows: TGTGCCAGCAGTGGTCAGGGGGATACTGAAGCTTTCTTT. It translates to CASSGQGDTEAFF.

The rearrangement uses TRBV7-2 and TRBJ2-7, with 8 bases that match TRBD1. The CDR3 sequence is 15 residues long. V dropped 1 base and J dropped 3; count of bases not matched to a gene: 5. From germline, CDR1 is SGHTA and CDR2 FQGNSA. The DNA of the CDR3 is TGTGCCAGCAGCTTAGGCGGGACAGGATACTACGAGCAGTACTTC. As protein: CASSLGGTGYYEQYF.

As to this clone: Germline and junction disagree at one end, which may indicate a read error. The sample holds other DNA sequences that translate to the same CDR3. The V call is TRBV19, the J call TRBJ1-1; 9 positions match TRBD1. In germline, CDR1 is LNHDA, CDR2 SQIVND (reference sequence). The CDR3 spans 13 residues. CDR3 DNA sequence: TGCGCCAGTATCCCGACAGGGGGCACTGAAGCTTTCTTT. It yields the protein CASIPTGGTEAFF.

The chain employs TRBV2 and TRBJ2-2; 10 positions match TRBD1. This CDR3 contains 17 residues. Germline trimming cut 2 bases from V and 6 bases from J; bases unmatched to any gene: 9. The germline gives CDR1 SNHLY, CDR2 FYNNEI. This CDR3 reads CASSEIYLGQGPGELFF. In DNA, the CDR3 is TGTGCCAGCAGTGAAATCTACCTGGGACAGGGGCCCGGGGAGCTGTTTTTT.

CDR3 in DNA: TGTGCCAGTAGGGACCGCCTAAACTATGGCTACACCTTC. As protein: CASRDRLNYGYTF. The chain carries TRBV19 and TRBJ1-2, with D hard to call. Germline V gene lookup returns CDR1 LNHDA and CDR2 SQIVND (reference sequence). The CDR3 sequence is 13 residues long. V was trimmed by 6 bases and J by 2 bases, leaving 10 bases between them.

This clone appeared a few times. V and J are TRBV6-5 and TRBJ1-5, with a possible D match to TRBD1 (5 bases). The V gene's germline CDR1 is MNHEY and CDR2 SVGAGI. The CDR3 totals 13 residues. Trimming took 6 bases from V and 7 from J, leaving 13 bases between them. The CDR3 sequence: CASSELRDQPQHF. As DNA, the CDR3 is TGTGCCAGCAGCGAATTAAGGGACCAGCCCCAGCATTTT.

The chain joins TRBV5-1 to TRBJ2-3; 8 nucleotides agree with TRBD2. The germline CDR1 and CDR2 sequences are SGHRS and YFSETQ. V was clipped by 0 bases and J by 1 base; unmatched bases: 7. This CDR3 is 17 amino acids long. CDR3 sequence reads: CASSLGYTSGGTDTQYF. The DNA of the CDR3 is TGCGCCAGCAGCTTGGGGTATACTAGCGGCGGCACAGATACGCAGTATTTT.

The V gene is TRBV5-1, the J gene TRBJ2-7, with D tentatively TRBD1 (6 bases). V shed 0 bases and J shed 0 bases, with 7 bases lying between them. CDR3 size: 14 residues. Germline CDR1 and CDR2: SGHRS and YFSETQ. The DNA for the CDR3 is TGCGCCAGCAGCTTGGGGGACACCTCCTACGAGCAGTACGTC. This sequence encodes CASSLGDTSYEQYV.

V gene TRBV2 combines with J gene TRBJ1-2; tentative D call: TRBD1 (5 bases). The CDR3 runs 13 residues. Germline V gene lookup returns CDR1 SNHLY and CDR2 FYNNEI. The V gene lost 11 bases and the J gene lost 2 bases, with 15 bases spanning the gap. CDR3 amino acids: CASQGGANYGYTF. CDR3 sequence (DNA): TGTGCCTCCCAAGGCGGGGCGAACTATGGCTACACCTTC.

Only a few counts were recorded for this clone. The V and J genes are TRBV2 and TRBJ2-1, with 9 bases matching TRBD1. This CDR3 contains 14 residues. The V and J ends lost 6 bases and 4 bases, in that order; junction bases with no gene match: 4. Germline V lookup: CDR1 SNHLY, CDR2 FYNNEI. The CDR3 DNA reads TGTGCCAGCAGGGGGACAGGGTCTTACAATGAGCAGTTCTTC. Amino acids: CASRGTGSYNEQFF.

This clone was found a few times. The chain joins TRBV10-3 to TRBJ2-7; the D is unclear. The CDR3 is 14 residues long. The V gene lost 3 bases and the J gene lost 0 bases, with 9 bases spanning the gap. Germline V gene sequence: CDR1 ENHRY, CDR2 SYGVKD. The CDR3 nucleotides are TGTGCCATCAGTGAACAACTCCGCTCCTACGAGCAGTACGTC. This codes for CAISEQLRSYEQYV.

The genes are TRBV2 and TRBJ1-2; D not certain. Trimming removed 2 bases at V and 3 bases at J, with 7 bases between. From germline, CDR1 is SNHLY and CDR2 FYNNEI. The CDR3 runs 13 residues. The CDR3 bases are TGTGCCAGCAGTGAACCGGAAGACTATGGCTACACCTTC. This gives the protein CASSEPEDYGYTF.

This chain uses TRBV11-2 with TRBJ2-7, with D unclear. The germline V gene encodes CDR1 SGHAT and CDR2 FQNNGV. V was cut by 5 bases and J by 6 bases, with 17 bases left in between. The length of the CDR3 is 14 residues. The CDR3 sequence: CASSPASDSVEQYV. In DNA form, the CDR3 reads TGTGCCAGCAGCCCCGCGTCGGATTCCGTCGAGCAGTACGTC.

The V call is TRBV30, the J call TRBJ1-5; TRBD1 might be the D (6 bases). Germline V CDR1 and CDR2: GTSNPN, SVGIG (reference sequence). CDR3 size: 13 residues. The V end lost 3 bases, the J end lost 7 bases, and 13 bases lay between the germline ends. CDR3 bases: TGTGCCTGGAGCAGACAGGAGACACAGCCCCAGCATTTT. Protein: CAWSRQETQPQHF. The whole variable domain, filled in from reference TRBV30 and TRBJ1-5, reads SQTIHQWPATLVQPVGSPLSLECTVEGTSNPNLYWYRQAAGRGLQLLFYSVGIGQISSEVPQNLSASRPQDRQFILSSKKLLLSDSGFYLCAWSRQETQPQHFGDGTRLSIL.

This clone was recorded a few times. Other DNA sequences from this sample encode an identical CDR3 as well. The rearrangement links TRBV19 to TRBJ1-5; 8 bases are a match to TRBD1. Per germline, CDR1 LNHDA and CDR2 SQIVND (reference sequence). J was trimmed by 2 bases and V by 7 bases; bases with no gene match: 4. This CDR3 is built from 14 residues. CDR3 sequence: CASNRGEGNQPQHF. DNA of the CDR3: TGTGCCAGTAACAGGGGGGAAGGCAATCAGCCCCAGCATTTT.